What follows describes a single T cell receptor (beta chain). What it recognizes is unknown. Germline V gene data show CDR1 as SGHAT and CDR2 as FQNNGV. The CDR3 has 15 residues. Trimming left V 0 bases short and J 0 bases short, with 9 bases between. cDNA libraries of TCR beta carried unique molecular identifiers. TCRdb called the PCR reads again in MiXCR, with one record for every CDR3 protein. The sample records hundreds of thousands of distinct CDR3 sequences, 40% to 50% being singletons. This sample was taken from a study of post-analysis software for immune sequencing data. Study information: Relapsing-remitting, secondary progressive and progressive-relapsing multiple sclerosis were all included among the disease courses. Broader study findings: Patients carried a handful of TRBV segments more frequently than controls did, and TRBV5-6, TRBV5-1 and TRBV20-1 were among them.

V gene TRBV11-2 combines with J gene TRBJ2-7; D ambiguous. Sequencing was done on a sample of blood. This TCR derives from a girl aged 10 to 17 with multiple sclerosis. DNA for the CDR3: TGTGCCAGCAGCTTAGATGTAGGTAGCTCCTACGAGCAGTACTTC. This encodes CASSLDVGSSYEQYF.